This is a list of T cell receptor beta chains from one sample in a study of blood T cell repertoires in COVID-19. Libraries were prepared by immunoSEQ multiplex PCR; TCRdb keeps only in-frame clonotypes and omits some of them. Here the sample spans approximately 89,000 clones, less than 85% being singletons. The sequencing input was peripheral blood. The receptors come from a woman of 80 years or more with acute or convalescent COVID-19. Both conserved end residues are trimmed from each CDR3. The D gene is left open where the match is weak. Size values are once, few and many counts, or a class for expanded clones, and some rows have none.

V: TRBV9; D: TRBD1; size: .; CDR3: ASSGRGALRGYT
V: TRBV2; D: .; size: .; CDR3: ASSYRDRATGELF
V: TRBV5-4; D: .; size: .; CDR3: ASSPGNQETQY
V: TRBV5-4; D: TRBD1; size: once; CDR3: ASSGVSGTGGNNEQF
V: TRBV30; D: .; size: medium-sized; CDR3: AWSVRARGRETEAF
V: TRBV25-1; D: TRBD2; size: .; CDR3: ASSETSGGQETQY
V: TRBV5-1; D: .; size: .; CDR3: ASSRYGEGAGLENTEAF
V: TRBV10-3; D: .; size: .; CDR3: AISEEQVVSGNTIY
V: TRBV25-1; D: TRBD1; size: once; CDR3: ASSDPRQGDNEQF
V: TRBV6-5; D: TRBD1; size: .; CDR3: ASSRDRDEKLF
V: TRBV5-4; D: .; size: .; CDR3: ASSLGQEPYEQY
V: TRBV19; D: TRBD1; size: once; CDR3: ASSIAGTGMVYEQY
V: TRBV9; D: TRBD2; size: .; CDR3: ASSVTSGSHEQF
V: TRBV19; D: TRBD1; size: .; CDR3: ASSSRSGTDYSNQPQH
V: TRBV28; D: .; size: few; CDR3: ASSPPGELTDTQY
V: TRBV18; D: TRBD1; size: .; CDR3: ASSLDRAPNQPQH
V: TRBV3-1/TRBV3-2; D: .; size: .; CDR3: ASSQGLARPGAQETQY
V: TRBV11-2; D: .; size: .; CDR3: ASSLDTVNEQF
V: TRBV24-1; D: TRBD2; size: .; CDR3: ATSDTSGGGSDTQY